The 5 T cell receptor beta chains in this list originate from one sample, sequenced in a study of T cell responses to AZD1222 COVID-19 vaccine. Libraries were prepared by immunoSEQ multiplex PCR; TCRdb keeps only in-frame clonotypes and omits some of them. The data hold 100,000 or so clones, with 88% observed a single time. The source material was peripheral blood, sampled on day 0 of AZD1222 vaccination. Source of these receptors: an adult in good health.

The V gene is TRBV15, the J gene TRBJ1-5; D is undetermined. This CDR3 comprises 14 residues. The germline CDR1 and CDR2 sequences are LNHNV and YYDKDF (reference sequence). The V end lost 1 base, the J end lost 5 bases, and 9 bases lay between the germline ends. The CDR3 is CATSRGGRDQPQHF. CDR3 in DNA: TGTGCCACCAGCAGAGGTGGGCGAGATCAGCCCCAGCATTTT.

The chain is built from TRBV19 and TRBJ1-5, with D perhaps TRBD1 (5 bases). This CDR3 has 14 amino acids. Trimming stripped 4 bases from V and 4 bases from J, with 11 bases between. CDR1 LNHDA and CDR2 SQIVND come from the germline V gene (reference sequence). Here the CDR3 DNA reads TGTGCCAGTAGTAGGGGGGTAGGGAATCAGCCCCAGCATTTT. It is translated as CASSRGVGNQPQHF.

DNA for the CDR3: TGCAGTGCTAGTGAACCCCGAGGAAACTACGAGCAGTACTTC. Protein: CSASEPRGNYEQYF. The rearrangement links TRBV20-1 to TRBJ2-7; D is unresolved. The CDR3 contains 14 residues. Germline V gene lookup returns CDR1 DFQATT and CDR2 SNEGSKA (reference sequence). V was shortened by 3 bases and J by 3 bases, with 15 bases between the two germline ends.

The rearrangement joins TRBV28 to TRBJ2-1; D may correspond to TRBD1 or TRBD2 (5 bases each). CDR3 size: 14 residues. V was clipped by 5 bases and J by 5 bases, with 13 bases between them. CDR1 is MDHEN, CDR2 SYDVKM, per germline. The CDR3 is CASSPGTGNNEQFF. The CDR3 DNA is TGTGCCAGCAGTCCCGGGACCGGAAACAATGAGCAGTTCTTC.

This sequence joins TRBV19 and TRBJ2-6; TRBD1 aligns across 7 bases. J was trimmed by 4 bases and V by 6 bases; bases with no gene match: 6. There are 15 residues in the CDR3. Germline assignment: CDR1 LNHDA and CDR2 SQIVND (reference sequence). This CDR3 reads CASSNRGAGANVLTF. In DNA, the CDR3 is TGTGCCAGTAGCAACAGGGGAGCGGGGGCCAACGTCCTGACTTTC.